One sample yielded the 32 T cell receptor beta chains listed below, sequenced in a study of esophageal squamous cell carcinoma under preoperative chemotherapy. TCRdb re-derived calls from the PCR reads in MiXCR, one entry per CDR3 protein. The sample holds around 30,000 distinct CDR3 sequences, 52% seen once. Regarding time point: after preoperative PTX-NDP chemotherapy. This material was obtained from a patient given preoperative chemotherapy. All receptors come from a human donor with esophageal squamous cell carcinoma. The donor label of this sample is uncertain.

In the case of this clonotype: The CDR3 ends on some other residue instead of the conserved phenylalanine or tryptophan, so this is likely a read error. V and J are TRBV7-2 and TRBJ2-5, with 7 bases aligning to TRBD1. The J call could be wrong; TRBJ2-1 is a better fit for the DNA end. The CDR3 is 14 residues long. CDR1 SGHTA and CDR2 FQGNSA come from the germline V gene. In DNA form, the CDR3 reads TGTGCCAGCAGCTTGACAGGGAACGTAGAGTCCCAGTTCTCC. This sequence encodes CASSLTGNVESQFS.

The J gene is TRBJ2-4, the V gene TRBV7-2; a weak D match, TRBD2 (7 bases). Germline CDR1 SGHTA, CDR2 FQGNSA. Deletions cut 1 base from V and 1 base from J, with 17 bases between. The CDR3 spans 18 residues. CDR3 DNA: TGTGCCAGCAGCTTAGGACTGCCGGGGGGCCGGGCCAAAAACATTCAGTACTTC. This translates into CASSLGLPGGRAKNIQYF. Complete variable domain (other parts from reference TRBV7-2 and TRBJ2-4): GAGVSQSPSNKVTEKGKDVELRCDPISGHTALYWYRQSLGQGLEFLIYFQGNSAPDKSGLPSDRFSAERTGGSVSTLTIQRTQQEDSAVYLCASSLGLPGGRAKNIQYFGAGTRLSVL.

The rearrangement joins TRBV7-2 to TRBJ2-2, with TRBD1 matching over 7 bases. The DNA end is a closer match to TRBJ2-3, so the J assignment may be wrong. Germline V gene lookup returns CDR1 SGHTA and CDR2 FQGNSA. This CDR3 contains 14 residues. As DNA, the CDR3 is TGTGCCAGCCGAGGGGCCCTAAGCACAGGGGCGCAGTATTTT. It codes for CASRGALSTGAQYF.

This clonotype was picked up a small number of times. V gene TRBV19 combines with J gene TRBJ1-1, with TRBD1 identical over 9 bases. The germline gives CDR1 LNHDA, CDR2 SQIVND (reference sequence). J gave up 5 bases and V 9 bases, and 13 bases lay outside the gene matches. The CDR3 has 15 amino acids. The CDR3 loop reads CASIHRDRDGTEAFF. As DNA, the CDR3 is TGTGCCAGCATTCACCGGGACAGGGATGGAACTGAAGCTTTCTTT.

A word on this clonotype: A much larger clone lies one base from this, so it may be a read error. The chain links TRBV12-3 or TRBV12-4 to TRBJ1-5; D is uncertain. This CDR3 comprises 13 residues. The V gene lost 6 bases and the J gene lost 3 bases, with 9 bases spanning the gap. CDR3 sequence: CASREGHNQPQHF. The CDR3 coding sequence is TGTGCCAGCAGAGAAGGCCACAATCAGCCCCAGCATTTT.

J is TRBJ2-5 and V is TRBV27, with 7 bases that match TRBD2. The CDR3 is 13 residues long. The germline CDR1 and CDR2 sequences are MNHEY and SMNVEV (reference sequence). J lost 5 bases, V lost 3 bases, and 3 bases had no gene match. For the CDR3, the DNA is TGTGCCAGCAGTTTTCGACTAGCTGAGACCCAGTACTTC. As protein: CASSFRLAETQYF.

The chain combines TRBV6-1 with TRBJ1-3; TRBD1 might be the D (5 bases). Trimming removed 5 bases at V and 10 bases at J, with 27 bases between. The germline V gene has CDR1 MNHNS and CDR2 SASEGT. The CDR3 is made up of 17 amino acids. The CDR3 region is CASSTSQQGTPGRTIYF. The CDR3 region has the DNA TGTGCCAGCAGTACCTCCCAACAAGGGACTCCCGGAAGGACCATATATTTT.

This clonotype was counted ten times or more. The chain combines TRBV6-1 with TRBJ2-7; TRBD2 matches at 10 bases. Trimming cost V 9 bases and J 3 bases; bases outside gene matches: 8. This CDR3 contains 14 residues. Germline V gives CDR1 MNHNS, CDR2 SASEGT. CDR3 nucleotides: TGTGCCAGAGGTCCGGGACTAGCGTACTACGAGCAGTACTTC. Translating it yields CARGPGLAYYEQYF.

The chain combines TRBV7-2 with TRBJ1-6, with D unclear. Looked up from germline, CDR1 is SGHTA and CDR2 is FQGNSA. Trimming shortened V by 0 bases and J by 10 bases, and 13 bases separated the two germline ends. This CDR3 comprises 15 residues. Here the CDR3 reads CASSLALLGGSPLHF. In DNA, the CDR3 is TGTGCCAGCAGCTTAGCGCTCTTGGGTGGATCACCCCTCCACTTT. Drawing the rest from reference TRBV7-2 and TRBJ1-6, the complete variable domain is GAGVSQSPSNKVTEKGKDVELRCDPISGHTALYWYRQSLGQGLEFLIYFQGNSAPDKSGLPSDRFSAERTGGSVSTLTIQRTQQEDSAVYLCASSLALLGGSPLHFGNGTRLTVT.

V usage is TRBV7-3 and J usage is TRBJ2-3; maybe TRBD1 (6 bases). Near its end, the DNA agrees better with TRBJ2-7, so the J call may be wrong. Germline loops: CDR1 SGHTA, CDR2 FQGTGA. The CDR3 totals 15 residues. CDR3 nucleotide sequence: TGTGCCAGCAGCCAGGGGCTGCGCGCCACAGATACGCAGTACTTC. Amino acid sequence: CASSQGLRATDTQYF.

The rearrangement joins TRBV6-1 to TRBJ2-5; D uncertain. This CDR3 has 11 residues. Germline V gene sequence: CDR1 MNHNS, CDR2 SASEGT. V was cut by 7 bases and J by 11 bases, with 14 bases left in between. This CDR3 is CASTHYNEQYF. The CDR3 nucleotides read TGTGCCAGCACCCATTACAATGAGCAGTACTTC.

The chain recombines TRBV7-7 with TRBJ2-3; 7 bases are shared with TRBD2. V shed 4 bases, J shed 5 bases, and the junction held 9 bases outside the gene matches. Germline CDR1 reads SSHAT; CDR2 reads FNYEAQ (reference sequence). CDR3 length equals 15 residues. In DNA form, the CDR3 reads TGTGCCAGCAGCTCCGACACTAGCGCGGAAGATACGCAGTATTTT. Translated: CASSSDTSAEDTQYF. The whole variable domain, filled in from reference TRBV7-7 and TRBJ2-3, reads GAGVSQSPRYKVTKRGQDVTLRCDPISSHATLYWYQQALGQGPEFLTYFNYEAQPDKSGLPSDRFSAERPEGSISTLTIQRTEQRDSAMYRCASSSDTSAEDTQYFGPGTRLTVL.

The sample holds one count of this clonotype. A read error may be the cause here, since a much bigger clone is one base away. This sequence joins TRBV5-6 and TRBJ2-1, with D uncertain. This CDR3 comprises 13 residues. In germline, CDR1 is SGHDT, CDR2 YYEEEE. Trimming left V 0 bases short and J 13 bases short, with 14 bases between. This CDR3 is CASSLADFVGQFF. DNA for the CDR3: TGTGCCAGCAGCTTGGCGGATTTTGTGGGACAGTTCTTC.

The chain joins TRBV12-3 or TRBV12-4 to TRBJ2-5; D tentatively reads TRBD1 or TRBD2 (5 bases each). The J call may be wrong; the DNA end is better matched by TRBJ2-1. The CDR3 sequence is 12 residues long. CDR3 DNA sequence: TGTGCCAGCAGTTTTGTAGGGGAGGAGCAGTTCTTC. Translating gives CASSFVGEEQFF.

In this sample, this clonotype turned up many times. This chain links TRBV6-5 with TRBJ2-5; D not resolved. Per the germline V gene, CDR1 is MNHEY and CDR2 is SVGAGI. The CDR3 loop spans 17 amino acids. Trimming stripped 0 bases from V and 11 bases from J, with 25 bases between. CDR3: CASSYSTRSLQLHEQYF. Written as DNA, the CDR3 is TGTGCCAGCAGTTACTCGACTCGTTCCTTACAGTTACATGAGCAGTACTTC.

The chain employs TRBV12-3 or TRBV12-4 and TRBJ2-4; 8 bases match TRBD2. The J call may be mistaken, given a closer DNA end match to TRBJ2-3. CDR3 length equals 15 residues. The CDR3 region is CCRIPGGLAKDIQYF. CDR3 sequence (DNA): TGTTGCCGCATCCCGGGGGGGCTAGCCAAAGACATTCAGTATTTT.

This clonotype appeared a few times. The chain carries TRBV20-1 and TRBJ2-1; 9 bases map to TRBD2. The CDR3 runs 16 residues. J gave up 13 bases and V 2 bases, and 18 bases lay outside the gene matches. Germline V gene sequence: CDR1 DFQATT, CDR2 SNEGSKA (reference sequence). CDR3 bases: TGCAGTGCTAGAAGTAGCGGGGGTTTACGGCGGGAGACCCAGTTCTTC. Encoded protein: CSARSSGGLRRETQFF.

J is TRBJ2-1 and V is TRBV28; 11 bases agree with TRBD2. Germline V gene lookup returns CDR1 MDHEN and CDR2 SYDVKM. The CDR3 totals 16 residues. The V segment lost 7 bases and the J segment 7 bases; nucleotides outside the gene matches: 12. The CDR3 DNA reads as TGTGCCAGCACCCCCTTAAGGCTAGCGGGGGGTAATGAGCAGTTCTTC. Its protein is CASTPLRLAGGNEQFF.

As regards this clonotype: At one end, the junction sequence differs from germline, possibly due to a read error. This chain uses TRBV12-3 or TRBV12-4 with TRBJ2-3, with D possibly being TRBD2 (5 bases). CDR3 size: 14 residues. CDR3: CAGSRRHNPDTQYF. For the CDR3, the DNA is TGTGCGGGGAGTCGTCGCCATAACCCAGATACCCAGTATTTT.

With regard to this clonotype: An end of the junction differs from the germline gene, which may be a read error. This chain links TRBV11-2 with TRBJ2-3, with 7 bases matching TRBD2. This CDR3 has 16 amino acids. The V gene's germline CDR1 is SGHAT and CDR2 FQNNGV. CDR3 coding DNA: TGTGCCAGCAGCTTAGGGGGGGGGGGAGCCACAAATACGCAGTATTTT. Amino acid sequence: CASSLGGGGATNTQYF.

The rearrangement uses TRBV10-3 and TRBJ2-7, with D unclear. The CDR3 contains 15 residues. The V and J ends lost 2 bases and 2 bases respectively, with 13 bases between them. Looked up from germline, CDR1 is ENHRY and CDR2 is SYGVKD. The CDR3 sequence: CAISEPGQITYEQYF. The CDR3 bases are TGTGCCATCAGTGAGCCGGGCCAGATTACCTACGAGCAGTACTTC.

The chain links TRBV5-6 to TRBJ2-1; 10 positions match TRBD2. J lost 3 bases, V lost 0 bases, and 3 bases had no gene match. Germline V gene sequence: CDR1 SGHDT, CDR2 YYEEEE. The CDR3 is made up of 16 amino acids. The CDR3 loop is CASSLAGTSDYNEQFF. The CDR3 nucleotides are TGTGCCAGCAGCTTGGCCGGGACTAGCGACTACAATGAGCAGTTCTTC. Together with reference TRBV5-6 and TRBJ2-1, the CDR3 gives the full variable domain: DAGVTQSPTHLIKTRGQQVTLRCSPKSGHDTVSWYQQALGQGPQFIFQYYEEEERQRGNFPDRFSGHQFPNYSSELNVNALLLGDSALYLCASSLAGTSDYNEQFFGPGTRLTVL.

Sample share makes this clonotype large. This chain links TRBV7-3 with TRBJ2-1; TRBD1 is a possible D gene (5 bases). The CDR3 runs 15 residues. The V gene's germline CDR1 is SGHTA and CDR2 FQGTGA. V lost 2 bases to trimming and J lost 2 bases, with 10 bases between them. For the CDR3, the DNA is TGTGCCAGCAGCTTATCTCTGGGGCCCTACAATGAGCAGTTCTTC. Its translation is CASSLSLGPYNEQFF.

This chain links TRBV7-2 with TRBJ2-2, with D maybe TRBD1 (5 bases). The CDR3 loop spans 13 amino acids. CDR1 is SGHTA, CDR2 FQGNSA, per germline. The chain's CDR3 is CGLQGVNTDAQFF. CDR3 DNA sequence: TGTGGCCTCCAGGGTGTGAACACAGATGCGCAGTTTTTT.

V is TRBV12-3 or TRBV12-4 and J is TRBJ2-4, with 8 bases that match TRBD2. This CDR3 is 16 amino acids long. Trimming cost V 5 bases and J 13 bases; bases outside gene matches: 19. CDR3 sequence (DNA): TGTGCCAGCAGTACTACGGGGGGGTGGGCCAAAGATATGCAGTACTTC. It translates to CASSTTGGWAKDMQYF.

Ten or more counts support this clonotype. The chain links TRBV11-3 to TRBJ2-1; 8 nucleotides match TRBD1. V was pared by 1 base and J by 5 bases, with 4 bases of the junction left unmatched. This CDR3 is built from 15 residues. CDR1 and CDR2 (germline): SGHNT, YENEEA. DNA for the CDR3: TGTGCCAGCAGCTTAGGGGGACAGGTGAACAATGAGCAGTTCTTC. Its protein product is CASSLGGQVNNEQFF.

Only a few counts were recorded for this clonotype. The V gene is TRBV5-4, the J gene TRBJ2-3; D possibly corresponds to TRBD2 (5 bases). Germline CDR1 SGHNT, CDR2 YYREEE (reference sequence). V was pared by 4 bases and J by 2 bases, with 11 bases between. This CDR3 comprises 14 residues. CDR3: CASSPGLSTDTQYF. The CDR3 bases are TGTGCCAGCAGCCCCGGACTTTCCACAGATACGCAGTATTTT.

This clonotype was seen a handful of times. The rearrangement links TRBV5-4 to TRBJ2-5; 8 bases map to TRBD2. Germline CDR1 SGHNT, CDR2 YYREEE (reference sequence). With 6 bases clipped from V and 2 bases from J, the junction kept 18 bases outside the gene matches. The CDR3 extends over 18 amino acids. CDR3 amino acids: CASTQKRGSHQTQETQYF. Written as DNA, the CDR3 is TGTGCCAGCACCCAGAAGCGGGGGTCACACCAGACTCAAGAGACCCAGTACTTC.

This clonotype was recorded many times. The chain carries TRBV11-3 and TRBJ2-1; 8 bases line up with TRBD2. This CDR3 is built from 15 residues. Germline loops: CDR1 SGHNT, CDR2 YENEEA. V trimming: 1 base; J trimming: 7 bases; junction bases outside the gene matches: 6. The CDR3 here is CASSLGTSSRNEQFF. The CDR3 DNA reads TGTGCCAGCAGCTTAGGGACTAGCAGCCGGAATGAGCAGTTCTTC. Together with reference TRBV11-3 and TRBJ2-1, the CDR3 gives the full variable domain: EAGVVQSPRYKIIEKKQPVAFWCNPISGHNTLYWYLQNLGQGPELLIRYENEEAVDDSQLPKDRFSAERLKGVDSTLKIQPAELGDSAVYLCASSLGTSSRNEQFFGPGTRLTVL.

A single count supports this clonotype. J is TRBJ2-3 and V is TRBV6-2 or TRBV6-3; 10 nucleotides agree with TRBD2. Per the germline V gene, CDR1 is MNHEY and CDR2 is SVGEGT. V dropped 6 bases and J dropped 9; count of bases not matched to a gene: 6. CDR3 length equals 13 residues. The CDR3 is CASRGLASNTQYF. CDR3 DNA: TGTGCCAGCAGGGGACTAGCGTCAAACACGCAGTATTTT.

This clonotype has more than one count but fewer than ten. This chain joins TRBV27 and TRBJ2-1; TRBD1 matches at 8 bases. The CDR3 loop spans 15 amino acids. Per germline, CDR1 MNHEY and CDR2 SMNVEV (reference sequence). The V segment lost 6 bases and the J segment 9 bases; nucleotides outside the gene matches: 13. As DNA, the CDR3 is TGTGCCAGCAGCCAACCCGGACAGGGCGAAGGTGAGCAGTTCTTC. As protein: CASSQPGQGEGEQFF.

Details on this clonotype: The junction does not match germline at one end; this may be a read error. V is TRBV7-8 and J is TRBJ2-3, with 7 bases that match TRBD2. CDR3 size: 15 residues. The germline gives CDR1 SGHVS, CDR2 FQNEAQ. The CDR3 DNA follows: TGTGCCAGCAGCGTGGGGGGGAGAGGCAAAAATACGCAGTATTTC. It yields the protein CASSVGGRGKNTQYF.